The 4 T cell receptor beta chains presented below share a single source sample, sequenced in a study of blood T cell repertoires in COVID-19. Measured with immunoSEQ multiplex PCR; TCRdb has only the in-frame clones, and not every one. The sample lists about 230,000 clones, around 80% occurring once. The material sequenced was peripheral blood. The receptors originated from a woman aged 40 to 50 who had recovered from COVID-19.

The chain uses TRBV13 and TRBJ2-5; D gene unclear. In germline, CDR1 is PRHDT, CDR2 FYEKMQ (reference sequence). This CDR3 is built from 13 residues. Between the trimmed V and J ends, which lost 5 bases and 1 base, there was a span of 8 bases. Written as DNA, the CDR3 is TGTGCCAGCAGCCCCGACACCCAAGAGACCCAGTACTTC. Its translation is CASSPDTQETQYF.

The CDR3 is CASRQGAGQPQHF. CDR3 nucleotide sequence: TGTGCCAGTAGACAGGGGGCCGGACAGCCCCAGCATTTT. This rearrangement joins TRBV19 to TRBJ1-5, with 9 bases identical to TRBD1. The junction had 4 bases not matched to a gene; V was cut back by 6 bases and J by 7 bases. The CDR3 is 13 amino acids. Per germline, CDR1 LNHDA and CDR2 SQIVND (reference sequence).

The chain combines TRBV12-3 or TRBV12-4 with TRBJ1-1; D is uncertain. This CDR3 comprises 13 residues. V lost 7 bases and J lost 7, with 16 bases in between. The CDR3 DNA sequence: TGTGCCAGCACATCTCCGGGTATATTTGAAGCTTTCTTT. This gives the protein CASTSPGIFEAFF.

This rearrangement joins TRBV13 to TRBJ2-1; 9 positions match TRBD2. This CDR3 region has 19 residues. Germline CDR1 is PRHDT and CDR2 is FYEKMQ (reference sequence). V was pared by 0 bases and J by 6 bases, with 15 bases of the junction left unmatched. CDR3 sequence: CASSLGASGATTIFNEQFF. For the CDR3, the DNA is TGTGCCAGCAGCTTAGGAGCTAGCGGGGCCACTACAATTTTCAATGAGCAGTTCTTC.